What follows is one TCR beta chain and its context. Antigen unknown. This sample stems from a study of T cells after yellow fever vaccination. Study results and limitations: Abundant clonotypes from the bulk population could get into FACS-sorted repertoires as contaminants. Compared with primary, the secondary response was weaker and peaked at day 5, not 15. Detected again after the booster were most primary-vaccination clones, at 96% CD4 and 70% to 90% CD8.

TCRdb processed the 5' RACE reads anew with MiXCR; each CDR3 protein has one entry. The sample consists of some 300,000 distinct CDR3 sequences, less than 9.5% of them appearing once. The sample was PBMCs, taken about 41 days after the first yellow fever vaccination. The origin of this receptor is a man aged 18 to 30 who received the YFV17D yellow fever vaccine.

The CDR3 DNA sequence: TGTGCCAGCAGCGGGGGACAGGGGATCGTTAATGAAAAACTGTTTTTT. Its protein is CASSGGQGIVNEKLFF. This sequence joins TRBV9 and TRBJ1-4, with 10 bases aligning to TRBD1. The ends lost 3 bases at V and 4 bases at J; junction bases unmatched: 6. This CDR3 region has 16 residues. CDR1 and CDR2 from the germline V gene are SGDLS and YYNGEE. The full variable domain, with the rest looked up from reference TRBV9 and TRBJ1-4, is DSGVTQTPKHLITATGQRVTLRCSPRSGDLSVYWYQQSLDQGLQFLIQYYNGEERAKGNILERFSAQQFPDLHSELNLSSLELGDSALYFCASSGGQGIVNEKLFFGSGTQLSVL.